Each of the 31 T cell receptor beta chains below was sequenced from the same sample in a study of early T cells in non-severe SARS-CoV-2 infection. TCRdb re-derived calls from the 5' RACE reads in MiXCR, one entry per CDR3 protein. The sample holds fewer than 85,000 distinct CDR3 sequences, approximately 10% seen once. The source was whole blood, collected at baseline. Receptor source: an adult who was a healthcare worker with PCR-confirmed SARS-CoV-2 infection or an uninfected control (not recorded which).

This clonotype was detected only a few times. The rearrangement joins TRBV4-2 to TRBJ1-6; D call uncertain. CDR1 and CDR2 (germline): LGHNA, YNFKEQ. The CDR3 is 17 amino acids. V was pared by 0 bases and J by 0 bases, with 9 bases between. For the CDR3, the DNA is TGTGCCAGCAGCCAAGAGGAGCAAAGCTCCTATAATTCACCCCTCCACTTT. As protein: CASSQEEQSSYNSPLHF.

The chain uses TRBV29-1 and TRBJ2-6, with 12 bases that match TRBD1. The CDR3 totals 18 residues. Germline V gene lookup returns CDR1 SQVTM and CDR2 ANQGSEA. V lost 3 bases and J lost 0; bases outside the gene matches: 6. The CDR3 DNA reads TGCAGCGTTGATTCGGGGACAGGGGGCCTCTCTGGGGCCAACGTCCTGACTTTC. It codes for CSVDSGTGGLSGANVLTF.

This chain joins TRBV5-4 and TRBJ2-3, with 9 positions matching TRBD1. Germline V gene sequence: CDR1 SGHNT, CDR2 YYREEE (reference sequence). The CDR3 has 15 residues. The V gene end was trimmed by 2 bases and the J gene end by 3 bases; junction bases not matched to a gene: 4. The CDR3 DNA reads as TGTGCCAGCAGCTTTGGACAGGGGCCGACAGATACGCAGTATTTT. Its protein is CASSFGQGPTDTQYF. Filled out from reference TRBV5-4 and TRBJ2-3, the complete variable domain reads ETGVTQSPTHLIKTRGQQVTLRCSSQSGHNTVSWYQQALGQGPQFIFQYYREEENGRGNFPPRFSGLQFPNYSSELNVNALELDDSALYLCASSFGQGPTDTQYFGPGTRLTVL.

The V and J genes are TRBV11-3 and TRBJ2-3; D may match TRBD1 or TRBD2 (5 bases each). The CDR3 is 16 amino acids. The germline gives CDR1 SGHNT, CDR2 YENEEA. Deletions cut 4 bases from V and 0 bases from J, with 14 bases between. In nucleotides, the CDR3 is TGTGCCAGCAGCTCGTCTTTTGGGGGAAGCACAGATACGCAGTATTTT. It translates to CASSSSFGGSTDTQYF.

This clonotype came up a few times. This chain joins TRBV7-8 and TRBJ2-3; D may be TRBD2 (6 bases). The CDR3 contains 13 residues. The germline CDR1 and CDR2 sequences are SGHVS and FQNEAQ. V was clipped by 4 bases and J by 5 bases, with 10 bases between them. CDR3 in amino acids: CASSWAGGDTQYF. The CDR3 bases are TGTGCCAGCAGCTGGGCCGGGGGAGATACGCAGTATTTT.

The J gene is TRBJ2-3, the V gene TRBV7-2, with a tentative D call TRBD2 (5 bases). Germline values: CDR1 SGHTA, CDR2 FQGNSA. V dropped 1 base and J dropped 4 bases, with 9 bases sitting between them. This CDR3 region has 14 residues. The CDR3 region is CASSLEAAADTQYF. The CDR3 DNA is TGTGCCAGCAGCTTAGAGGCAGCGGCAGATACGCAGTATTTT.

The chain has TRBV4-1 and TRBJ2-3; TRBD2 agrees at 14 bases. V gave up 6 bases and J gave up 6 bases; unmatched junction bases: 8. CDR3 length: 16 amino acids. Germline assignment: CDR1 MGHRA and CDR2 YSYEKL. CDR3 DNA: TGCGCCAGCAGAGCTAGGGGACTAGCGGGGGCGGATACGCAGTATTTT. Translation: CASRARGLAGADTQYF.

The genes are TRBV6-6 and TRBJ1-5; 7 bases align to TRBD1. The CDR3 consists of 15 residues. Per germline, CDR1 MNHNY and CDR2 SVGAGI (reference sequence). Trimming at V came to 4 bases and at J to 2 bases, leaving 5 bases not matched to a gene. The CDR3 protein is CASSSFRGGNQPQHF. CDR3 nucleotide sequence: TGTGCCAGCAGTTCATTCAGGGGGGGCAATCAGCCCCAGCATTTT.

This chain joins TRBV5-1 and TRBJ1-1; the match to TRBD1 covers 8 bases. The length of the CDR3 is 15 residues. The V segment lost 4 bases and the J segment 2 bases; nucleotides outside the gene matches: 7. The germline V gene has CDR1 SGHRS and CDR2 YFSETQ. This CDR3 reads CASSLDRGRNTEAFF. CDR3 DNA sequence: TGCGCCAGCAGCCTCGACAGGGGTCGAAACACTGAAGCTTTCTTT.

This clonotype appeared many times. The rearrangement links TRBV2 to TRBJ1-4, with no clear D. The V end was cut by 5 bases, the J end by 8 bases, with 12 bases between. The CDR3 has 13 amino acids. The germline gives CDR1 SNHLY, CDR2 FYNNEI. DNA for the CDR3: TGTGCCAGCAGTCCACGTCCGGCGGAAAAACTGTTTTTT. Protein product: CASSPRPAEKLFF.

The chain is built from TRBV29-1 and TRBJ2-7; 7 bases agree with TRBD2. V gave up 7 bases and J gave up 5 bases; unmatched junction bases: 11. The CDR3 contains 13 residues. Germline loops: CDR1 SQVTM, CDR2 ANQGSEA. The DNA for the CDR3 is TGCAGCGCTTCGGGGGGACTTTCCGACGAGCAGTACTTC. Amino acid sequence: CSASGGLSDEQYF.

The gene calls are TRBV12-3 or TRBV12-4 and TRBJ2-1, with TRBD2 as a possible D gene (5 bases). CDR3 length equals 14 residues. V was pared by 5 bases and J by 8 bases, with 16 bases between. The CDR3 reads CASSQTPGRDEQFF. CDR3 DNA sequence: TGTGCCAGCAGTCAGACCCCTGGGCGGGATGAGCAGTTCTTC.

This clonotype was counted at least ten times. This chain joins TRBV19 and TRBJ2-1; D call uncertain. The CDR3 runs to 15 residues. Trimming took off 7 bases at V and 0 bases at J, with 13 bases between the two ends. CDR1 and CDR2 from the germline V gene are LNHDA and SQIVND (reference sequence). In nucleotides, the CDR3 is TGTGCCAGTAATAGGATGACGAGCTCCTACAATGAGCAGTTCTTC. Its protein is CASNRMTSSYNEQFF.

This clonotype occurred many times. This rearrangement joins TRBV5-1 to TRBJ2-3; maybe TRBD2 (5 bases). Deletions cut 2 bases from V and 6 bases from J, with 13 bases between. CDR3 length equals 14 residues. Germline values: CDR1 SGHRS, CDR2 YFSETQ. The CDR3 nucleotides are TGCGCCAGCAGCTTATCCACAGCTAGCGATACGCAGTATTTT. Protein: CASSLSTASDTQYF.

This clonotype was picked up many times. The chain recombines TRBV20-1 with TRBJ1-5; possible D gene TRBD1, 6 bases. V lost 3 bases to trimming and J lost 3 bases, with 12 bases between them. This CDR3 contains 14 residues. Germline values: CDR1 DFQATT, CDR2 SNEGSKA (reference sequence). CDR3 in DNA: TGCAGTGCTAGTGTGGGACAAGTCAATCAGCCCCAGCATTTT. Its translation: CSASVGQVNQPQHF.

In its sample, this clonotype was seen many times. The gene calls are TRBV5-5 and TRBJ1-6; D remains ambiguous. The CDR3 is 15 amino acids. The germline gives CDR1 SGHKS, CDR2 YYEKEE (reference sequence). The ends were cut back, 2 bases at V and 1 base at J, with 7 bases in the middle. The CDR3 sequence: CASSLRGSYNSPLHF. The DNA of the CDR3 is TGTGCCAGCAGCTTACGAGGATCCTATAATTCACCCCTCCACTTT.

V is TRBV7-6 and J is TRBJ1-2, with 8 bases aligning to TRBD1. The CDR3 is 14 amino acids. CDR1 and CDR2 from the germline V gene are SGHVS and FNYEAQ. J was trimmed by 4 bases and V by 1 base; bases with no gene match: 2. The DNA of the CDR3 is TGTGCCAGCAGCTTAGGGACAGGGACCTATGGCTACACCTTC. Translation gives CASSLGTGTYGYTF. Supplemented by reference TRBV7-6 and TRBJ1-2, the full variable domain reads GAGVSQSPRYKVTKRGQDVALRCDPISGHVSLYWYRQALGQGPEFLTYFNYEAQQDKSGLPNDRFSAERPEGSISTLTIQRTEQRDSAMYRCASSLGTGTYGYTFGSGTRLTVV.

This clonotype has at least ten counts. The CDR3 reads CASRGADYNSPLHF. Here the CDR3 DNA reads TGTGCCAGCAGGGGAGCAGACTATAATTCACCCCTCCACTTT. V is TRBV6-2 or TRBV6-3 and J is TRBJ1-6; no definite D call. Germline V gene sequence: CDR1 MNHEY, CDR2 SVGEGT. The CDR3 runs to 14 residues. Trimming left V 6 bases short and J 3 bases short, with 9 bases between.

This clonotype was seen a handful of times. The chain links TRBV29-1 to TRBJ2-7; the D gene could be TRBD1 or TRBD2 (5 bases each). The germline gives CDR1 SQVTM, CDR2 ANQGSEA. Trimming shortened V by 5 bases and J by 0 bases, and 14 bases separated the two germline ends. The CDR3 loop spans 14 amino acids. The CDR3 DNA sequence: TGCAGCGTTAGGGACCGACTGAGCTCCTACGAGCAGTACTTC. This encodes CSVRDRLSSYEQYF.

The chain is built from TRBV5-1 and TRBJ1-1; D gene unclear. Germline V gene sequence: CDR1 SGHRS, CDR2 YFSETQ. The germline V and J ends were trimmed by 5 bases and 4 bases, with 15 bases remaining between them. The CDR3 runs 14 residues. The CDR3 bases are TGCGCCAGCAGGCCCGGGGATATGGGCACTGAAGCTTTCTTT. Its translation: CASRPGDMGTEAFF.

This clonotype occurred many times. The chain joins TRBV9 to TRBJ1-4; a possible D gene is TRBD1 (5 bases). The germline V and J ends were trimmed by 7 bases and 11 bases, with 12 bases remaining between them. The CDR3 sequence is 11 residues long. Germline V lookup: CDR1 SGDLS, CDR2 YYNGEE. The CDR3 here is CASGDVGKLFF. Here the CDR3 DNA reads TGTGCCAGCGGGGACGTCGGGAAACTGTTTTTT. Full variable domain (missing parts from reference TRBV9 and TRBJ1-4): DSGVTQTPKHLITATGQRVTLRCSPRSGDLSVYWYQQSLDQGLQFLIQYYNGEERAKGNILERFSAQQFPDLHSELNLSSLELGDSALYFCASGDVGKLFFGSGTQLSVL.

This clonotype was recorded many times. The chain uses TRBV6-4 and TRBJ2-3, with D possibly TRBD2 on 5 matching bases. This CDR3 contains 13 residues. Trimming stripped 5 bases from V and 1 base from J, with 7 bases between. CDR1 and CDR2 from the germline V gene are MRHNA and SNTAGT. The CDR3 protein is CASSPGGTDTQYF. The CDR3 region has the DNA TGTGCCAGCAGTCCCGGGGGCACAGATACGCAGTATTTT.

Here the CDR3 DNA reads TGTGCCAGCAGTGAAGCGCGGACAGGGAGGAATGAGCAGTTCTTC. It codes for CASSEARTGRNEQFF. The chain uses TRBV6-1 and TRBJ2-1; TRBD1 agrees at 8 bases. The length of the CDR3 is 15 residues. V trimming: 0 bases; J trimming: 7 bases; junction bases outside the gene matches: 5. CDR1 MNHNS and CDR2 SASEGT come from the germline V gene.

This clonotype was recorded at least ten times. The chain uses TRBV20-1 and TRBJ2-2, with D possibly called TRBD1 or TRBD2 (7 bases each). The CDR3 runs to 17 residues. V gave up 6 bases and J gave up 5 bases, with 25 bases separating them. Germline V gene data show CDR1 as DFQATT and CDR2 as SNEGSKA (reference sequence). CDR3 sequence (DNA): TGCAGTGCCCAGGGGGGGAGCGGTACCACCCAAACCGGGGAGCTGTTTTTT. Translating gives CSAQGGSGTTQTGELFF.

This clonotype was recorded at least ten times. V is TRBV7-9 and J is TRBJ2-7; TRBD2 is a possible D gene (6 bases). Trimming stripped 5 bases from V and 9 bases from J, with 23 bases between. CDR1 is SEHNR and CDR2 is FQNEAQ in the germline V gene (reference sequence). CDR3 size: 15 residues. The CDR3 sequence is CASSRPVLGEDGQYF. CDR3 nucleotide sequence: TGTGCCAGCAGCCGCCCCGTTTTGGGGGAGGATGGGCAGTACTTC.

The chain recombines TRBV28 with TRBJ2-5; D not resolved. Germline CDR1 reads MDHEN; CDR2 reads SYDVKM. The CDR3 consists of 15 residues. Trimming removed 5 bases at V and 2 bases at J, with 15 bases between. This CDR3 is CASSPRLWLQETQYF. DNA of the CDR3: TGTGCCAGCAGTCCACGCCTCTGGCTGCAAGAGACCCAGTACTTC.

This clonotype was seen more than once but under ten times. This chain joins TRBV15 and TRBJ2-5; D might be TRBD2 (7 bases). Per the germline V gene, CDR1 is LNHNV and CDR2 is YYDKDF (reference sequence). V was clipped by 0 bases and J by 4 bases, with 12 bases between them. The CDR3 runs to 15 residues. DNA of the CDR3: TGTGCCACCAGCAGAGATTCGGGGGGCCGAGAGACCCAGTACTTC. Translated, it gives CATSRDSGGRETQYF.

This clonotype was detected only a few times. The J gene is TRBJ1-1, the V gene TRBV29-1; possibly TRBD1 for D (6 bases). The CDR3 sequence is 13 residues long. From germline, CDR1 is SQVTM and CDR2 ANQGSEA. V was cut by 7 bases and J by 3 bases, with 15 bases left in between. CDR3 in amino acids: CSGQQGLDTEAFF. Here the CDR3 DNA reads TGCAGCGGGCAACAGGGATTGGACACTGAAGCTTTCTTT.

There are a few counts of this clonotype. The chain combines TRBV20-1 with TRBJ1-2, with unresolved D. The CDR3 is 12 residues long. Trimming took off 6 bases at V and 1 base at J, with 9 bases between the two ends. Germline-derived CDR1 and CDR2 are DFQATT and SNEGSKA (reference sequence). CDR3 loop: CSASGNNYGYTF. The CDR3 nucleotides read TGCAGTGCAAGCGGCAATAACTATGGCTACACCTTC.

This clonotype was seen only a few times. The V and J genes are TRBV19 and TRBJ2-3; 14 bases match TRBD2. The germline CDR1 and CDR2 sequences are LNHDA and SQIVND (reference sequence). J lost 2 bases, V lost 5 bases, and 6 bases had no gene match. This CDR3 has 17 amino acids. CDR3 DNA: TGTGCCAGTAGTTCGAGGGGACTAGCGGGGGACACAGATACGCAGTATTTT. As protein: CASSSRGLAGDTDTQYF.

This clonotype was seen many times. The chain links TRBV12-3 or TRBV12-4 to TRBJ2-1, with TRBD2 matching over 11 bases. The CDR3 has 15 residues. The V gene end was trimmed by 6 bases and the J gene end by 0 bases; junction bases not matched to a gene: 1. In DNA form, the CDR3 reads TGTGCCAGCAGGGGGACTAGCGGCTCCTACAATGAGCAGTTCTTC. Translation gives CASRGTSGSYNEQFF.